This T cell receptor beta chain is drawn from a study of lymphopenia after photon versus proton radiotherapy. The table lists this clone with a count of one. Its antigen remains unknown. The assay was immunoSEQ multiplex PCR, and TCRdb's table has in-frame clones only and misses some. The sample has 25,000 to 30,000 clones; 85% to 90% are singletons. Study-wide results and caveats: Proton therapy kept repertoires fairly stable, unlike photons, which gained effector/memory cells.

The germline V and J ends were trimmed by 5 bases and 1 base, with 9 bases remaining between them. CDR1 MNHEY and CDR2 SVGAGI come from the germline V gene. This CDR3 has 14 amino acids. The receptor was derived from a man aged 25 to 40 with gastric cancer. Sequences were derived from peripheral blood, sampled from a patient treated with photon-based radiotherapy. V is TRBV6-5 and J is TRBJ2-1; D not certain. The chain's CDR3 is CASSADVSYNEQFF. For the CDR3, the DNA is TGTGCCAGCAGTGCCGACGTGTCCTACAATGAGCAGTTCTTC.